The rows below give T cell receptor beta chains drawn from one sample of a study of identical twins. TCRdb used MiXCR to reprocess the 5' RACE reads, holding one entry per CDR3 protein. Of 550,000 to 700,000 distinct CDR3 sequences listed, 21% are singletons. The sample also formed part of further work on T cells expressing NK-cell markers.

Sequencing was performed on PBMCs. Every receptor here comes from a young woman in good health. The CDR3 runs from the conserved cysteine through the conserved F or W. The D gene is left open where the match is weak. Clone size, where shown, is once, few, many, or a class for clones that have expanded.

v_call: TRBV11-2; cdr3_length: 15; j_call: TRBJ2-3; clone_size: .; d_call: TRBD1; cdr3_nt: TGTGCCAGCAGCTATCGGACAGGTAGCACAGATACGCAGTATTTT; cdr3_aa: CASSYRTGSTDTQYF
v_call: TRBV5-6; cdr3_length: 14; j_call: TRBJ2-1; clone_size: .; d_call: .; cdr3_nt: TGTGCCAGCAGCTTGGGGTCAGGGTTTGGTGAGCAGTTCTTC; cdr3_aa: CASSLGSGFGEQFF
v_call: TRBV7-9; cdr3_length: 11; j_call: TRBJ1-1; clone_size: few; d_call: .; cdr3_nt: TGTGCCAGTGAAGTCACAGGGGAAGCTTTCTTT; cdr3_aa: CASEVTGEAFF
v_call: TRBV6-1; cdr3_length: 13; j_call: TRBJ1-1; clone_size: once; d_call: .; cdr3_nt: TGTGCCAGCAGTGGACATTTAGACACTGAAGCTTTCTTT; cdr3_aa: CASSGHLDTEAFF
v_call: TRBV12-3/TRBV12-4; cdr3_length: 12; j_call: TRBJ2-1; clone_size: .; d_call: .; cdr3_nt: TGTGCCAGCAGTTCAGGGACCAGTGAGCAGTTCTTC; cdr3_aa: CASSSGTSEQFF
v_call: TRBV30; cdr3_length: 10; j_call: TRBJ1-1; clone_size: few; d_call: .; cdr3_nt: TGTGCCTGGAGTGGGGTACGCCCTTTCTTT; cdr3_aa: CAWSGVRPFF
v_call: TRBV29-1; cdr3_length: 13; j_call: TRBJ2-2; clone_size: .; d_call: .; cdr3_nt: TGCAGCCTCTTGACGGAGAACACCGGGGAGCTGTTTTTT; cdr3_aa: CSLLTENTGELFF
v_call: TRBV6-2/TRBV6-3; cdr3_length: 12; j_call: TRBJ2-7; clone_size: .; d_call: .; cdr3_nt: TGTGCCAGCACCAGAGACAGATACGAGCAGTACTTC; cdr3_aa: CASTRDRYEQYF
v_call: TRBV2; cdr3_length: 16; j_call: TRBJ2-1; clone_size: .; d_call: TRBD2; cdr3_nt: TGTGCCAGCACATTTGGACTAGCGGCATCCTACAATGAGCAGTTCTTC; cdr3_aa: CASTFGLAASYNEQFF
v_call: TRBV12-3/TRBV12-4; cdr3_length: 14; j_call: TRBJ1-1; clone_size: .; d_call: .; cdr3_nt: TGTGCCAGCAGTTTGACCAGGCCAAACACTGAAGCTTTCTTT; cdr3_aa: CASSLTRPNTEAFF
v_call: TRBV2; cdr3_length: 13; j_call: TRBJ1-2; clone_size: .; d_call: .; cdr3_nt: TGTGCCAGCATCCAAGATGCTAACTATGGCTACACCTTC; cdr3_aa: CASIQDANYGYTF
v_call: TRBV20-1; cdr3_length: 16; j_call: TRBJ2-1; clone_size: .; d_call: TRBD2; cdr3_nt: TGCAGTGCTAGAGGGGGGGGGACTCGCTCCTACAATGAGCAGTTCTTC; cdr3_aa: CSARGGGTRSYNEQFF
v_call: TRBV6-2/TRBV6-3; cdr3_length: 16; j_call: TRBJ2-7; clone_size: .; d_call: TRBD2; cdr3_nt: TGTGCCAGCAGTTACCCCGGGACTAGCGGCACCTACGAGCAGTACTTC; cdr3_aa: CASSYPGTSGTYEQYF
v_call: TRBV20-1; cdr3_length: 11; j_call: TRBJ2-5; clone_size: few; d_call: .; cdr3_nt: TGCAGTGCCCCGACTGGGGAGACCCAGTACTTC; cdr3_aa: CSAPTGETQYF
v_call: TRBV7-9; cdr3_length: 15; j_call: TRBJ2-7; clone_size: .; d_call: .; cdr3_nt: TGTGCCAGCACGGGGTTGGGGCTGAGCTCCTACGAGCAGTACTTC; cdr3_aa: CASTGLGLSSYEQYF
v_call: TRBV12-3/TRBV12-4; cdr3_length: 12; j_call: TRBJ1-6; clone_size: many; d_call: .; cdr3_nt: TGTGCCAGCAGTTTTGAAGGTTCACCCCTCCACTTT; cdr3_aa: CASSFEGSPLHF
v_call: TRBV6-1; cdr3_length: 17; j_call: TRBJ2-1; clone_size: many; d_call: TRBD2; cdr3_nt: TGTGCCAGCAGTAACCGCTATAGCGGGTCCCCCTACAATGAGCAGTTCTTC; cdr3_aa: CASSNRYSGSPYNEQFF
v_call: TRBV6-2/TRBV6-3; cdr3_length: 16; j_call: TRBJ2-5; clone_size: .; d_call: TRBD2; cdr3_nt: TGTGCCAGCAGTTACCTTAATAAGGCGGGAGATGAGACCCAGTACTTC; cdr3_aa: CASSYLNKAGDETQYF
v_call: TRBV20-1; cdr3_length: 16; j_call: TRBJ2-5; clone_size: .; d_call: TRBD1; cdr3_nt: TGCAGTGCGCGACCGACAGGGGGGTGGGAGCAAGAGACCCAGTACTTC; cdr3_aa: CSARPTGGWEQETQYF
v_call: TRBV4-1; cdr3_length: 17; j_call: TRBJ1-2; clone_size: .; d_call: TRBD1; cdr3_nt: TGCGCCAGCAGCAAATCCGCCGCGAGACAGGGGGACTATGGCTACACCTTC; cdr3_aa: CASSKSAARQGDYGYTF
v_call: TRBV11-3; cdr3_length: 13; j_call: TRBJ1-1; clone_size: .; d_call: .; cdr3_nt: TGTGCCAGCAGCCTTTCGACAGTTGCTGAAGCTTTCTTT; cdr3_aa: CASSLSTVAEAFF
v_call: TRBV20-1; cdr3_length: 10; j_call: TRBJ1-1; clone_size: .; d_call: TRBD1; cdr3_nt: TGCAGTGCTAGCGGGACAGCAGCTTTCTTT; cdr3_aa: CSASGTAAFF
v_call: TRBV5-5; cdr3_length: 15; j_call: TRBJ2-6; clone_size: .; d_call: .; cdr3_nt: TGTGCCAGCAGCTTGGAACAGCCTGGGGCCAACGTCCTGACTTTC; cdr3_aa: CASSLEQPGANVLTF
v_call: TRBV7-6; cdr3_length: 15; j_call: TRBJ1-1; clone_size: .; d_call: TRBD1; cdr3_nt: TGTGCCAGCAGCACCCGACAGGGGTGGGACACTGAAGCTTTCTTT; cdr3_aa: CASSTRQGWDTEAFF
v_call: TRBV20-1; cdr3_length: 14; j_call: TRBJ2-3; clone_size: .; d_call: TRBD1; cdr3_nt: TGCAGTGCTCTAGGGACAGGGGGCGCGTATACGCAGTATTTT; cdr3_aa: CSALGTGGAYTQYF
v_call: TRBV7-9; cdr3_length: 17; j_call: TRBJ2-3; clone_size: .; d_call: .; cdr3_nt: TGTGCCAGCTCGGGGCGGCCCAGCATCCATGCCCCAGATACGCAGTATTTT; cdr3_aa: CASSGRPSIHAPDTQYF
v_call: TRBV12-3/TRBV12-4; cdr3_length: 14; j_call: TRBJ2-3; clone_size: few; d_call: TRBD2; cdr3_nt: TGTGCCAGCAGCCCCGGACTAGTTCAAGATACGCAGTATTTT; cdr3_aa: CASSPGLVQDTQYF
v_call: TRBV7-9; cdr3_length: 14; j_call: TRBJ2-2; clone_size: .; d_call: .; cdr3_nt: TGTGCCAGCAGCAATCAGGGGTTCGGCGGGGAGCTGTTTTTT; cdr3_aa: CASSNQGFGGELFF
v_call: TRBV7-9; cdr3_length: 15; j_call: TRBJ2-5; clone_size: few; d_call: .; cdr3_nt: TGTGCCAGCAGCTTATACCCCAGCTTTCAAGAGACCCAGTACTTC; cdr3_aa: CASSLYPSFQETQYF
v_call: TRBV20-1; cdr3_length: 13; j_call: TRBJ2-7; clone_size: many; d_call: .; cdr3_nt: TGCAGTGCTAAGGAAGTTACATCCTACGAGCAGTACTTC; cdr3_aa: CSAKEVTSYEQYF
v_call: TRBV14; cdr3_length: 13; j_call: TRBJ1-2; clone_size: .; d_call: .; cdr3_nt: TGTGCCAGCAGCCAATCCAGGGAGGGTGGCTACACCTTC; cdr3_aa: CASSQSREGGYTF
v_call: TRBV9; cdr3_length: 14; j_call: TRBJ2-3; clone_size: few; d_call: .; cdr3_nt: TGTGCCAGCACAGGGGCTAGATCTTCAGATACGCAGTATTTT; cdr3_aa: CASTGARSSDTQYF
v_call: TRBV20-1; cdr3_length: 14; j_call: TRBJ2-5; clone_size: many; d_call: TRBD1; cdr3_nt: TGCAGTGGATCGACAGGGGCTGAGGCAGAGACCCAGTACTTC; cdr3_aa: CSGSTGAEAETQYF
v_call: TRBV6-5; cdr3_length: 17; j_call: TRBJ2-5; clone_size: .; d_call: .; cdr3_nt: TGTGCCAGCAGTTACTCGGGGGGACCGCTGTACCAAGAGACCCAGTACTTC; cdr3_aa: CASSYSGGPLYQETQYF
v_call: TRBV28; cdr3_length: 15; j_call: TRBJ1-5; clone_size: .; d_call: .; cdr3_nt: TGTGCCAGCAGAACCGGGACATCGATGAATCAGCCCCAGCATTTT; cdr3_aa: CASRTGTSMNQPQHF
v_call: TRBV7-6; cdr3_length: 15; j_call: TRBJ2-1; clone_size: .; d_call: TRBD2; cdr3_nt: TGTGCCAGCAGCTTAGCGAGAGCGGGGCTGGATGAGCAGTTCTTC; cdr3_aa: CASSLARAGLDEQFF
v_call: TRBV6-5; cdr3_length: 13; j_call: TRBJ2-5; clone_size: .; d_call: TRBD1; cdr3_nt: TGTGCCAGCAGTTACGAGACAGGGGTGGACCAGTACTTC; cdr3_aa: CASSYETGVDQYF
v_call: TRBV7-3; cdr3_length: 14; j_call: TRBJ2-1; clone_size: .; d_call: TRBD2; cdr3_nt: TGTGCCAGCAGTTTGCTAGCGGGGGAGGGTGAGCAGTTCTTC; cdr3_aa: CASSLLAGEGEQFF
v_call: TRBV6-2/TRBV6-3; cdr3_length: 11; j_call: TRBJ2-7; clone_size: .; d_call: .; cdr3_nt: TGTGCCAGCAGCCGAAAGTGGGAGCAGTACTTC; cdr3_aa: CASSRKWEQYF
v_call: TRBV25-1; cdr3_length: 13; j_call: TRBJ1-1; clone_size: .; d_call: .; cdr3_nt: TGTGCCAGCAGGCCAGGCTTCGAGGCTGAAGCTTTCTTT; cdr3_aa: CASRPGFEAEAFF
v_call: TRBV18; cdr3_length: 13; j_call: TRBJ1-6; clone_size: many; d_call: .; cdr3_nt: TGTGCCAGCTCACCGTCGGGGGATTCACCCCTCCACTTT; cdr3_aa: CASSPSGDSPLHF
v_call: TRBV12-3/TRBV12-4; cdr3_length: 13; j_call: TRBJ1-2; clone_size: .; d_call: .; cdr3_nt: TGTGCCAGCATGGTTTGGAGCCCCTATGGCTACACCTTC; cdr3_aa: CASMVWSPYGYTF
v_call: TRBV12-3/TRBV12-4; cdr3_length: 11; j_call: TRBJ1-3; clone_size: .; d_call: .; cdr3_nt: TGTGCCAGCAGTTTAGCAGACACCATATATTTT; cdr3_aa: CASSLADTIYF
v_call: TRBV7-9; cdr3_length: 15; j_call: TRBJ2-2; clone_size: .; d_call: .; cdr3_nt: TGTGCCAGCAGCGACCCCAAGAGGGGGACCGGGGAGCTGTTTTTT; cdr3_aa: CASSDPKRGTGELFF
v_call: TRBV18; cdr3_length: 16; j_call: TRBJ1-1; clone_size: .; d_call: .; cdr3_nt: TGTGCCAGCTCACCAAACGTTATGGGCGCCAATACTGAAGCTTTCTTT; cdr3_aa: CASSPNVMGANTEAFF
v_call: TRBV7-9; cdr3_length: 16; j_call: TRBJ2-1; clone_size: .; d_call: TRBD2; cdr3_nt: TGTGCCAGCAGCTCCAGTAGCGGGAGGGCCGTCGATGAGCAGTTCTTC; cdr3_aa: CASSSSSGRAVDEQFF
v_call: TRBV5-5; cdr3_length: 15; j_call: TRBJ2-1; clone_size: .; d_call: .; cdr3_nt: TGTGCCAGCAGCTTGGAAGCTATTGGTTACAATGAGCAGTTCTTC; cdr3_aa: CASSLEAIGYNEQFF
v_call: TRBV9; cdr3_length: 17; j_call: TRBJ2-1; clone_size: .; d_call: TRBD1; cdr3_nt: TGTGCCAGCAGCTTTCCCGGGACAGGGGTCACCTACAATGAGCAGTTCTTC; cdr3_aa: CASSFPGTGVTYNEQFF
v_call: TRBV29-1; cdr3_length: 16; j_call: TRBJ2-3; clone_size: few; d_call: .; cdr3_nt: TGCAGCGTTACGTTCGGGTTCGGGAGCCCCACAGATACGCAGTATTTT; cdr3_aa: CSVTFGFGSPTDTQYF
v_call: TRBV20-1; cdr3_length: 16; j_call: TRBJ2-4; clone_size: many; d_call: .; cdr3_nt: TGCAGTGCTGACGGGGGTAGAGGCGTAACCAAAAACATTCAGTACTTC; cdr3_aa: CSADGGRGVTKNIQYF
v_call: TRBV20-1; cdr3_length: 14; j_call: TRBJ2-7; clone_size: .; d_call: .; cdr3_nt: TGCAGTGCCGGCGGCGACAGACTGACCTACGAGCAGTACTTC; cdr3_aa: CSAGGDRLTYEQYF
v_call: TRBV5-6; cdr3_length: 13; j_call: TRBJ2-5; clone_size: many; d_call: .; cdr3_nt: TGCGCCAGCAGCTTAGTACAGCAAGAGACCCAGTACTTC; cdr3_aa: CASSLVQQETQYF
v_call: TRBV20-1; cdr3_length: 14; j_call: TRBJ2-3; clone_size: .; d_call: TRBD1; cdr3_nt: TGCAGTGCTTGGGACAGTCTCAGAACAGATACGCAGTATTTT; cdr3_aa: CSAWDSLRTDTQYF
v_call: TRBV6-1; cdr3_length: 14; j_call: TRBJ2-1; clone_size: .; d_call: TRBD1; cdr3_nt: TGTGCCAGCGGTGACAGGGGGCACTACAATGAGCAGTTCTTC; cdr3_aa: CASGDRGHYNEQFF
v_call: TRBV5-1; cdr3_length: 13; j_call: TRBJ2-3; clone_size: few; d_call: .; cdr3_nt: TGCGCCAGCAGCGCCATTCCTACAGATACGCAGTATTTT; cdr3_aa: CASSAIPTDTQYF